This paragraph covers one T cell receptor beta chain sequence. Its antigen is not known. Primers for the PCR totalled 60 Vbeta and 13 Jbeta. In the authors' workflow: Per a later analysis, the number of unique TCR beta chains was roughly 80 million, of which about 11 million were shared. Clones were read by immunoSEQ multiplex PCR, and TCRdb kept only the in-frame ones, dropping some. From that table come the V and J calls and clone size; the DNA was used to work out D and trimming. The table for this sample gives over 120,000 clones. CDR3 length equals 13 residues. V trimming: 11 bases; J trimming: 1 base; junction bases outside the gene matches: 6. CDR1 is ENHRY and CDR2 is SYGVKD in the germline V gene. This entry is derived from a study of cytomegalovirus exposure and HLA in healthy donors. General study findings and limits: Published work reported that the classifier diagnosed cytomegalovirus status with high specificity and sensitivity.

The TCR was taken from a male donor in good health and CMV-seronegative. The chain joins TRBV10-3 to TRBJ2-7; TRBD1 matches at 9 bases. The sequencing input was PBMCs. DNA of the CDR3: TGTGCCTCGGGACAGGGAGGATCCTACGAGCAGTACTTC. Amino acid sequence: CASGQGGSYEQYF.